The source of this T cell receptor (beta chain) is a study of technical replicates of blood from several donors (dated by TCRdb to 2017 to 2019). A word on this clone: Its antigen has not been determined. Within one base of it there is no much larger clone, and no base qualities were kept.

V and J lose 4 bases and 5 bases, and a span of 11 bases separates them. Reading the germline V gene gives CDR1 SGHVS and CDR2 FNYEAQ. Spanning cysteine to phenylalanine, the CDR3 consists of 14 amino acids. Only the CDR3 part of the read is kept: 42 bases, read in frame from the first base. The library was built by means of the immunoSEQ multiplex PCR assay. Held by TCRdb, this immuneACCESS table contains in-frame sequences only and omits some clones. Under half of the omission traces to an unresolved V gene where checked; the cause of the rest is unknown. This sample comprises fewer than 65,000 clones, approximately 87% of them detected only once. About 5% of the sample goes to the ten largest clones.

Here the chain combines TRBV7-6 and TRBJ2-2; TRBD1 could be the D gene, as 5 bases match. Material: PBMCs. This clonotype was obtained from a human donor in good health. Some clones in this sample may be carry-over from other donors' samples. The CDR3: CASSSTEATGELFF. Here is the DNA: TGTGCCAGCAGCTCGACAGAGGCGACCGGGGAGCTGTTTTTT.